Below, one T cell receptor (beta chain) is given with its context. The specificity of this receptor is unknown. The input lacks base qualities; no much larger clone sits a single base away. The data are from a study of blood T cell repertoires in COVID-19 (dated by TCRdb to the early 2020s). Background on the whole study: The collaborator samples originated in the United States, Italy and Spain and spanned the acute and convalescent phases of COVID-19. Samples were obtained from the ongoing ImmuneRACE study (first 160 participants) and from some 1,300 subjects provided by 6 global collaborators. The prospective study material was composed of cDNA or gDNA derived from T cells, B-cell-depleted T cells, or PBMCs. The repertoires were released in a freely available public database intended as a resource for research on the immune response to SARS-CoV-2. The dataset comprised deeply sampled blood TCRbeta repertoires from subjects exposed to, actively infected with, or recovered from COVID-19. A de-identified subject ID, COVID-19 status, age in years and sex were almost always included in the sample metadata. HLA class I and class II types, where available, came from metadata supplied by the sample provider rather than from assay-based typing. The study at large found these results: The quantity of clinical and demographic metadata differed by source and by participant and was supplied without curation.

TCRbeta CDR3 regions were amplified from genomic DNA using the immunoSEQ Assay, a bias-controlled multiplex PCR. The original pipeline was this. Nucleated cell counts per sample were estimated from amplification of reference gene primers within the assay. To quantify the absolute abundance of each unique TCRbeta CDR3 rearrangement, sequence reads were collapsed and filtered. For each sample, productive Simpson clonality was calculated as the square root of Simpson's diversity index over productive rearrangements. Here the immuneACCESS table is served through TCRdb, limited to in-frame sequences with V and J called. Missing clones are a known gap in these copies; in checked studies unresolved V genes cover under half, and the rest lacks a known reason. D and trimming come from the DNA, and the V and J calls and clone size come from that table. Here the sample has a few hundred thousand clones; 85% occur a single time. Around 20% of the sample is held by the ten biggest clonotypes.

Enrolling through a virtual design, the prospective study's participants ranged in age from roughly 18 to 100 years and lived across about two dozen United States geographic areas. In the prospective study, cohorts were assigned on the basis of participant-reported clinical history obtained from a screening survey and a study questionnaire. For ImmuneRACE Cohort 3, a participant was defined as recovered based on two consecutive negative NP/OP PCR tests, clearance by a healthcare professional, or resolution of symptoms. Mobile phlebotomists in the prospective study collected whole blood, serum and a nasopharyngeal or oropharyngeal swab from every participant. Over a 2-month period, participants in the prospective study had the option of providing additional blood draws and questionnaires. Before DNA extraction, blood samples from the prospective study were shipped at room temperature or frozen.

This receptor was identified in a man aged 35-49 years who had recovered from COVID-19. Input material: PBMCs or T cells enriched from blood (not recorded which).

The DNA reads as follows: TGTGCCAGCAGCTCAAGACAGGTTGGGAATCAGCCCCAGCATTTT. It codes for CASSSRQVGNQPQHF. The V and J genes are TRBV13 and TRBJ1-5, with TRBD1 perhaps the D gene, on 6 matching bases. Trimming removed 4 bases from V and 4 bases from J, leaving 14 bases between the germline ends. From a lookup of the germline V gene (reference sequence), CDR1 and CDR2 are PRHDT and FYEKMQ. The CDR3 spans 15 residues, from the cysteine through the phenylalanine. Only CDR3 DNA remains: 45 bases, in frame from the first base.